This is a list of T cell receptor beta chains from one sample in a study of control samples from healthy donors and cancer patients. Clones were sequenced by immunoSEQ multiplex PCR, and TCRdb holds only the in-frame ones, with some missing. The sample comprises some 120,000 clones, about 87% of which are singletons, and 2.9% rests with the top ten. Sequencing used blood. The source is a man in his 60s in good health. Both conserved end residues are part of each CDR3. The D gene is left open where the match is weak. Size is stated for part of the rows, as once, few or many counts, or as a class when the clone is expanded.

TRBJ1-2 TRBV6-2/TRBV6-3 NA NA TGTGCCAGCAGTTACTCGGGCGGTATTAACTATGGCTACACCTTC CASSYSGGINYGYTF
TRBJ2-6 TRBV7-2 NA NA TGTGCCAGCAGCGCACAGGGTAGCGGGGCCAACGTCCTGACTTTC CASSAQGSGANVLTF
TRBJ1-1 TRBV4-1 NA NA TGCGCCAGCAGCCTCGGATACCGGAGTTTAGGGACGGTAGGAAACACTGAAGCTTTCTTT CASSLGYRSLGTVGNTEAFF
TRBJ2-5 TRBV5-4 NA TRBD2 TGTGCCAGCAGCTTCCCTAGCGGGGTCCGGGGGACCCAGTACTTC CASSFPSGVRGTQYF
TRBJ1-6 TRBV6-5 NA TRBD1 TGTGCCAGCAGTTATGCCCGGACAGGCGATAATTCACCCCTCCACTTT CASSYARTGDNSPLHF
TRBJ2-2 TRBV18 NA TRBD1 TGTGCCAGCTCATCTAACTTACAGGGGACAAACACCGGGGAGCTGTTTTTT CASSSNLQGTNTGELFF
TRBJ2-6 TRBV7-2 NA NA TGTGCCAGCAGCTTAGTACCTAGGTCGGCGAGCGGGGCCAACGTCCTGACTTTC CASSLVPRSASGANVLTF
TRBJ1-3 TRBV5-6 NA NA TGTGCCAGCAGCTTTAGCTTCTCTGGAAACACCATATATTTT CASSFSFSGNTIYF
TRBJ1-2 TRBV19 NA NA TGTGCCAGTACCCTCACGGTCAGGGCCGGCTATGGCTACACCTTC CASTLTVRAGYGYTF
TRBJ1-6 TRBV6-5 NA NA TGTGCCAGCAAAGAAATGAGCTCCTATAATTCACCCCTCCACTTT CASKEMSSYNSPLHF
TRBJ2-2 TRBV7-3 NA NA TGTGCCAGCAGCCCGTCGAACAGGGTAGTAAGCCAGAACACCGGGGAGCTGTTTTTT CASSPSNRVVSQNTGELFF
TRBJ2-7 TRBV6-6 NA TRBD2 TGTGCCAGCAGTTGGGGGGGAAGCCACGAGCAGTACTTC CASSWGGSHEQYF
TRBJ1-5 TRBV7-3 NA NA TGTGCCAGCAGCACGGGGGAGGGCCTTCAGCCCCAGCATTTT CASSTGEGLQPQHF
TRBJ1-6 TRBV7-2 NA TRBD1 TGTGCCAGCAGCTTAACAGGGGGAGACTACTCACCCCTCCACTTT CASSLTGGDYSPLHF
TRBJ2-3 TRBV7-8 NA NA TGTGCCAGCAGCTTCTCGACGGGAGATACGCAGTATTTT CASSFSTGDTQYF
TRBJ2-7 TRBV29-1 NA NA TGCAGCTTCACGACAGGTCCCGAGCAGTACTTC CSFTTGPEQYF
TRBJ2-2 TRBV5-1 NA NA TGCGCCAGCAGCTTGGCAGTCGCGAACACCGGGGAGCTGTTTTTT CASSLAVANTGELFF
TRBJ1-2 TRBV30 NA NA TGTGCCTGGAGATCGAGGACCTTAGGGGGCTACACCTTC CAWRSRTLGGYTF
TRBJ1-4 TRBV14 few NA TGTGCCAGCAGCCAAGGTAGGGCATGGACTAATGAAAAACTGTTTTTT CASSQGRAWTNEKLFF
TRBJ1-4 TRBV30 NA NA TGTGCCGGGACAACTAATGAAAAACTGTTTTTT CAGTTNEKLFF
TRBJ2-2 TRBV18 NA TRBD1 TGTGCCAGCTCCCGACGGACAGGGGGCTATACCGGGGAGCTGTTTTTT CASSRRTGGYTGELFF
TRBJ2-7 TRBV7-9 NA NA TGTGCCAGCAGGTCATCGTATTCCTACGAGCAGTACTTC CASRSSYSYEQYF
TRBJ2-2 TRBV3-1/TRBV3-2 NA NA TGTGCCAGCAGCCAAGAATTTAAGGTATGGCCTAACACCGGGGAGCTGTTTTTT CASSQEFKVWPNTGELFF
TRBJ1-4 TRBV30 NA TRBD1 TGTGCCTGGCAAAGGGGGCCCGGTGAAAAACTGTTTTTT CAWQRGPGEKLFF
TRBJ2-2 TRBV28 NA NA TGTGCCAGCAGGGTGCTGACCACCGGGGAGCTGTTTTTT CASRVLTTGELFF
TRBJ2-3 TRBV5-6 few NA TGTGCCAGCAGCTTGTGGGGGGCGGGCACAGATACGCAGTATTTT CASSLWGAGTDTQYF
TRBJ2-7 TRBV24-1 once NA TGTGCCACCAGTGATCCCCGACGGCCCGGCGGCGAGCAGTACTTC CATSDPRRPGGEQYF